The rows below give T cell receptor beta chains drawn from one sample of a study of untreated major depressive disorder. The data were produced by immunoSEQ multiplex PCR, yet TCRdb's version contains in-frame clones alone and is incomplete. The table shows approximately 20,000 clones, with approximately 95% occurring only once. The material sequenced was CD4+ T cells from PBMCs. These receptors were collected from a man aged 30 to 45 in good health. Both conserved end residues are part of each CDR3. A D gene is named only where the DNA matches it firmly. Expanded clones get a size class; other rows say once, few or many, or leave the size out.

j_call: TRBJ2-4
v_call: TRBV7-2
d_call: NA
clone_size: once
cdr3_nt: TGTGCCAGCAGCCCCGCCGTCACACTAGCCAAAAACATTCAGTACTTC
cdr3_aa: CASSPAVTLAKNIQYF

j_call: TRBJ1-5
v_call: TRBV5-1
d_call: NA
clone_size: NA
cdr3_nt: TGCGCCAGTGCCGGGACGTCAGATAGCAATCAGCCCCAGCATTTT
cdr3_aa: CASAGTSDSNQPQHF

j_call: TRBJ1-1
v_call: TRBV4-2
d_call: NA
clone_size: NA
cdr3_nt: TGTGCCAGCAGCCAAGATGCAATGGCAGGGTCCACTGAAGCTTTCTTT
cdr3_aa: CASSQDAMAGSTEAFF

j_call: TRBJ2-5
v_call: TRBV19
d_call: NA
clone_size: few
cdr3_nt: TGTGCCAGTAGTATAGACCACGCCGGGACTGGGAAGACCCAGTACTTC
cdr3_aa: CASSIDHAGTGKTQYF

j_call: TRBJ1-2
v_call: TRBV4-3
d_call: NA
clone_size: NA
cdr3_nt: TGCGCCAGCAGCCAAGCCGCAGGAGACTATGGCTACACCTTC
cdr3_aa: CASSQAAGDYGYTF

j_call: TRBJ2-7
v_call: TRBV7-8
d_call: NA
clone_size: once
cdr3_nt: TGTGCCAGCAGTGAGCGGAATACCTACGAGCAGTACTTC
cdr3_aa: CASSERNTYEQYF

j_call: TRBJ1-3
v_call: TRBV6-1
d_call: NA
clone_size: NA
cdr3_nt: TGTGCCAGCAGTATGGAGGTTGGAAACACCATATATTTT
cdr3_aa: CASSMEVGNTIYF

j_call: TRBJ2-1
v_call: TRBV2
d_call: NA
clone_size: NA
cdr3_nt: TGTGCCAGCAGTGGGACCTTCTCTAACAATGAGCAGTTCTTC
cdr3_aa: CASSGTFSNNEQFF

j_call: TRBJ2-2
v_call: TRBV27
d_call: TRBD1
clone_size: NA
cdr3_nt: TGTGCCAGCAGTTTACCCGACAGGGGAAACACCGGGGAGCTGTTTTTT
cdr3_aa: CASSLPDRGNTGELFF

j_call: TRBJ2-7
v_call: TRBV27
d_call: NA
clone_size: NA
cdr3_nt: TGTGCCAGCAGTCCCCGACCCGGACCTCTCTCCTACGAGCAGTACTTC
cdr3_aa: CASSPRPGPLSYEQYF

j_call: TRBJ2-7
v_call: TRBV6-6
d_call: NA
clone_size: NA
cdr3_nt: TGTGCCAGCAGTTACGGGGTTGTGGGCTACGAGCAGTACTTC
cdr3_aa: CASSYGVVGYEQYF

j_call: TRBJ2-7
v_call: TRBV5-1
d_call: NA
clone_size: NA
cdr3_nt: TGCGCCAGCAGCTTGGCGGCAGGTCCCTACGAGCAGTACTTC
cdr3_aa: CASSLAAGPYEQYF

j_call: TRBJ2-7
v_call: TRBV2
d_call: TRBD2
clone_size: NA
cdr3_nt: TGTGCCAGCAGTCCGGGACTAGCGGGAGTTCACGAGCAGTACTTC
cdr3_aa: CASSPGLAGVHEQYF

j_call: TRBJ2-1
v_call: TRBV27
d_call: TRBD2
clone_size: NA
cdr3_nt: TGTGCCAGCACCTTCCGCGGGAGGGCCAGATACAATGAGCAGTTCTTC
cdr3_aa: CASTFRGRARYNEQFF

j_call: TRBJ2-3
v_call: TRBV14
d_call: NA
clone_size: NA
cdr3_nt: TGTGCCAGCAGCTGGGGCAGGGGAACAGATACGCAGTATTTT
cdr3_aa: CASSWGRGTDTQYF

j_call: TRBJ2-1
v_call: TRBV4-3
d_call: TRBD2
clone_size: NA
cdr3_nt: TGCGCCAGCAGCCAAGAGTCTCTGGCGGGAGGGGGCAATGAGCAGTTCTTC
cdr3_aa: CASSQESLAGGGNEQFF

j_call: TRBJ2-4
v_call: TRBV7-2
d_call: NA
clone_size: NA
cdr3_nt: TGTGCCAGCAGCCCCCAGGGCTGGGGCAAAAACATTCAGTACTTC
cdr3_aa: CASSPQGWGKNIQYF

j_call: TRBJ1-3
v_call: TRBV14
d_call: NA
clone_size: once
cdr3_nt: TGTGCCAGCAGCCACACAGGGCGGGGAAACACCATATATTTT
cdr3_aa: CASSHTGRGNTIYF

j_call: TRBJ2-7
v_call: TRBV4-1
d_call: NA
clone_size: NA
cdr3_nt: TGCGCCAGCAGCCGTGGAGGAATACTCGAGCAGTACTTC
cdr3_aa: CASSRGGILEQYF

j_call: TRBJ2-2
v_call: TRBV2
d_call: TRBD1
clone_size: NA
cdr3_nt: TGTGCCAGCCGCACCCCTTGGGGACAGCACACCGGGGAGCTGTTTTTT
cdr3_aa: CASRTPWGQHTGELFF

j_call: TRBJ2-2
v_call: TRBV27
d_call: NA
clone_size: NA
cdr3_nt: TGTGCCAGCAGCCGGCTCTGGACTGCGAACACCGGGGAGCTGTTTTTT
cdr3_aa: CASSRLWTANTGELFF

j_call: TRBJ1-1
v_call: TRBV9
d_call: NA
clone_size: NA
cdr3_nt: TGTGCCAGCAGCGTAGTACTGGGTGAAGCTTTCTTT
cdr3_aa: CASSVVLGEAFF